A selection of T cell receptor beta chains follows, all from one sample in a study of cytomegalovirus exposure and HLA in healthy donors. Only in-frame clones appear in the TCRdb table, and some are missing; sequencing was by immunoSEQ multiplex PCR. The repertoire holds more than 100,000 clones, with roughly 80% as singletons. The sample was PBMCs. Source of these receptors: a woman aged 50 to 65 in good health and CMV-seropositive. Each CDR3 is given with its conserved first and last residue. A D gene is named only where the DNA matches it firmly. Not every row has a clone size; where given, it reads once, few, many or a size class.

d_call	v_call	j_call	clone_size	cdr3_nt	cdr3_aa
NA	TRBV27	TRBJ1-5	NA	TGTGCCAGCAGTCGGGGGTATAGCAATCAGCCCCAGCATTTT	CASSRGYSNQPQHF
NA	TRBV7-9	TRBJ1-2	once	TGTTCCAGCAGTCGCGACGGGGAGGGTGGCTACACCTTC	CSSSRDGEGGYTF
NA	TRBV7-3	TRBJ2-6	NA	TGTGCCAGCAGCCCGGGACATACGATCTCTGGGGCCAACGTCCTGACTTTC	CASSPGHTISGANVLTF
TRBD1	TRBV19	TRBJ1-1	NA	TGTGCCAGTAGTACATACCAGGGGGCCACTGAAGCTTTCTTT	CASSTYQGATEAFF
NA	TRBV28	TRBJ2-6	NA	TGTGCCAGCAGGTATGGCGACAACTCTGGGGCCAACGTCCTGACTTTC	CASRYGDNSGANVLTF
NA	TRBV7-9	TRBJ2-5	NA	TGTGCCAGCAGCTTATCAGGCCAAGAGACCCAGTACTTC	CASSLSGQETQYF
TRBD2	TRBV28	TRBJ2-7	once	TGTGCCAGCCATGAGCGGGAGGGGGACGAGCAGTACTTC	CASHEREGDEQYF
NA	TRBV28	TRBJ1-2	NA	TGTGCCAGCAGTTTGGGACATCTGCTTTCCGGCTACACCTTC	CASSLGHLLSGYTF
TRBD2	TRBV4-1	TRBJ2-3	NA	TGCGCCAGCAGCCAGCTAGCGGGGGTGAATACGCAGTATTTT	CASSQLAGVNTQYF
NA	TRBV18	TRBJ2-7	NA	TGTGCCAGCTCACCTCCGTCCGGGAGAATAATCGGCGAGCAGTACTTC	CASSPPSGRIIGEQYF
TRBD2	TRBV29-1	TRBJ2-1	NA	TGCAGCGTCGGAAGGGTAGCGGGAGCGAACAATGAGCAGTTCTTC	CSVGRVAGANNEQFF
TRBD1	TRBV30	TRBJ2-1	few	TGTGCCTGGAGTACGGACAGGGGGAATGAGCAGTTCTTC	CAWSTDRGNEQFF
TRBD2	TRBV7-2	TRBJ2-1	NA	TGTGCCAGCACCTTCCCCCCGCAACTAGCGAAGCAGTTCTTC	CASTFPPQLAKQFF
TRBD1	TRBV6-5	TRBJ2-7	NA	TGTGCCAGCAGCAAGGGACAGAGAAGCTTCTACGAGCAGTACTTC	CASSKGQRSFYEQYF
NA	TRBV27	TRBJ2-2	NA	TGTGCCAGCAGTTTAGGGCCTCCTACCGGGGAGCTGTTTTTT	CASSLGPPTGELFF
NA	TRBV27	TRBJ2-7	once	TGTGCCAGCAGTTTATCGGGCCACGAGCAGTACTTC	CASSLSGHEQYF
NA	TRBV5-4	TRBJ1-1	NA	TGTGCCAGCAGCTTGTCTGGGCGTTTCACTGAAGCTTTCTTT	CASSLSGRFTEAFF
NA	TRBV2	TRBJ2-4	NA	TGTGCCAGCAGTTCCCTGGGAGTGGAAAACATTCAGTACTTC	CASSSLGVENIQYF
NA	TRBV19	TRBJ1-5	NA	TGTGCCAGTAGTAGGGGACAATCAAATCAGCCCCAGCATTTT	CASSRGQSNQPQHF
NA	TRBV19	TRBJ2-7	NA	TGTGCCAGTAGTATCGAGGGGGTCCCCCTGTGGGAGCAGTACTTC	CASSIEGVPLWEQYF
TRBD1	TRBV5-1	TRBJ2-7	once	TGCGCCAGCAGCGTTAATGGACAGGGTGTTTCCTACGAGCAGTACTTC	CASSVNGQGVSYEQYF
NA	TRBV6-6	TRBJ1-5	NA	TGTGCCAGCACCCCTTTATCGAGTCAGCCCCAGCATTTT	CASTPLSSQPQHF
TRBD1	TRBV18	TRBJ2-5	NA	TGTGCCAGCTCACCACAACAGGGGATGGAGACCCAGTACTTC	CASSPQQGMETQYF
TRBD1	TRBV7-2	TRBJ1-6	NA	TGTGCCAGCAGCTTCTACAGGGGTAGGAATTCACCCCTCCACTTT	CASSFYRGRNSPLHF
TRBD1	TRBV6-6	TRBJ2-5	NA	TGTGCCAGCAGCCGACGGGACAGAGAGACCCAGTACTTC	CASSRRDRETQYF
TRBD1	TRBV28	TRBJ2-7	few	TGTGCCAGCAGTTTTCATCGGAGCGGGACAGGGGAGGGGATGTTGTCCTACGAGCAGTACTTC	CASSFHRSGTGEGMLSYEQYF
NA	TRBV29-1	TRBJ1-2	NA	TGCAGCGCTGAGAGCCTGACAAGGCGTGATGGCTACACCTTC	CSAESLTRRDGYTF
NA	TRBV10-3	TRBJ2-2	once	TGTGCCACAGGGGCCGGGGAGCTGTTTTTT	CATGAGELFF
NA	TRBV5-4	TRBJ2-7	NA	TGTGCCAGCAGCGCTTCAGTAGCCGAGCAGTACTTC	CASSASVAEQYF
NA	TRBV28	TRBJ1-1	NA	TGTGCCAGCAGTTTATACAGGGTCGGCACTGAAGCTTTCTTT	CASSLYRVGTEAFF
TRBD1	TRBV2	TRBJ1-3	few	TGTGCCAGCAGGACCGGGACAGGGGACACCATATATTTT	CASRTGTGDTIYF
NA	TRBV7-9	TRBJ2-3	NA	TGTGCCAGCAGCCCCCTAGGGGCCCATAGCACAGATACGCAGTATTTT	CASSPLGAHSTDTQYF
TRBD1	TRBV13	TRBJ2-2	NA	TGTGCCAGCAGCTTAGGCGAGGGACAGTTTATCGGGGAGCTGTTTTTT	CASSLGEGQFIGELFF
NA	TRBV5-1	TRBJ2-7	NA	TGCGCCAGCAGCCCCCGGGACTTCAACGAGCAGTACTTC	CASSPRDFNEQYF
NA	TRBV28	TRBJ2-1	NA	TGTGCCAGCAGTTCCCACTGGGGGGAGGCCTACAATGAGCAGTTCTTC	CASSSHWGEAYNEQFF
TRBD1	TRBV4-3	TRBJ1-2	NA	TGCGCCAGCAGCCGAAAGACAGGGGATGGCTACACCTTC	CASSRKTGDGYTF
NA	TRBV4-2	TRBJ2-7	NA	TGTGCCAGCAGCCAAGGTGACAGCAGTAGCTACGAGCAGTACTTC	CASSQGDSSSYEQYF
TRBD1	TRBV18	TRBJ1-6	NA	TGTGCCAGCTCACCTGGGACAGGGGGCCTTAATTCACCCCTCCACTTT	CASSPGTGGLNSPLHF
NA	TRBV2	TRBJ2-1	NA	TGTGCCAGCAAACCAGCGAGTTCCTACAATGAGCAGTTCTTC	CASKPASSYNEQFF
NA	TRBV7-9	TRBJ1-5	NA	TGTGCCAGCAGCTCGACTGGCCCCGGCAATCAGCCCCAGCATTTT	CASSSTGPGNQPQHF
TRBD1	TRBV28	TRBJ1-6	NA	TGTGCCAGCTTTCCGGCCGGGACAGCCTATAATTCACCCCTCCACTTT	CASFPAGTAYNSPLHF
TRBD2	TRBV5-1	TRBJ2-7	NA	TGCGCCAGCAGCTTGGGCATAGCGGCGGGAGGCGAGCAGTACTTC	CASSLGIAAGGEQYF
TRBD1	TRBV6-5	TRBJ1-6	NA	TGTGCCAGCGGGGGACAGGGCCCTCTACCCCTCCACTTT	CASGGQGPLPLHF
NA	TRBV6-5	TRBJ1-1	NA	TGTGCCAGCAGAACAGGGTTCACTGAAGCTTTCTTT	CASRTGFTEAFF
NA	TRBV5-1	TRBJ2-1	NA	TGCGCCAGCAGAAATTACAGGGACAATGAGCAGTTCTTC	CASRNYRDNEQFF
NA	TRBV6-1	TRBJ1-1	NA	TGTGCCAGCAGTGAAACAGGGAAGGCTGAAGCTTTCTTT	CASSETGKAEAFF
TRBD1	TRBV6-1	TRBJ1-2	once	TGTGCCAGCCTACTGACAGGGGGCGCTGATCATGGCTACACCTTC	CASLLTGGADHGYTF
TRBD2	TRBV7-3	TRBJ2-7	NA	TGTGCCAGCAGCCCAAAGATAGCGGGAGTCCACGAGCAGTACTTC	CASSPKIAGVHEQYF
NA	TRBV11-2	TRBJ1-2	NA	TGTGCCAGCAGCCAAGAACAATATGGCTACACCTTC	CASSQEQYGYTF
TRBD1	TRBV7-6	TRBJ1-5	few	TGTGCCAGCGGGTCAGGGGGAGGTCAGCCCCAGCATTTT	CASGSGGGQPQHF
TRBD2	TRBV7-7	TRBJ2-1	NA	TGTGCTAGCAGCTTAGGCGGGAGGGCCGGCAATGAGCAGTTCTTC	CASSLGGRAGNEQFF
NA	TRBV29-1	TRBJ1-1	NA	TGCAGCGTCCAGGGAGGGATTACTGAAGCTTTCTTT	CSVQGGITEAFF
TRBD1	TRBV28	TRBJ1-2	NA	TGTGCCAGCACCCCTCAAACCCCCGACAGGGGGACCTATGGCTACACCTTC	CASTPQTPDRGTYGYTF
NA	TRBV11-2	TRBJ1-2	once	TGTGCCAGCAGCGCGACACCGGGGGGCTACACCTTC	CASSATPGGYTF
TRBD2	TRBV19	TRBJ2-7	NA	TGTGCCAGTAGTACGGGACTAGCGGGAGCCTCCTACGAGCAGTACTTC	CASSTGLAGASYEQYF
NA	TRBV11-2	TRBJ2-7	NA	TGTGCCAGCAGCCCCCATCCGGGGTCCTACGAGCAGTACTTC	CASSPHPGSYEQYF
TRBD1	TRBV9	TRBJ2-5	NA	TGTGCCAGCAGCGTAGGGGTGGGACAGCTCGAAGAGACCCAGTACTTC	CASSVGVGQLEETQYF
TRBD2	TRBV11-2	TRBJ2-5	once	TGTGCCAGCAGCTTAGTAGGGGAGGGGCAAGAGACCCAGTACTTC	CASSLVGEGQETQYF
NA	TRBV9	TRBJ1-1	NA	TGTGCCAGCAGCGTAGGGGGGCAGTTGAACACTGAAGCTTTCTTT	CASSVGGQLNTEAFF